The following is a TCR beta chain sequence with its context. In the study's own analysis: Amplified reference gene primers provided the basis for estimating nucleated cell counts. Clones were sequenced by immunoSEQ multiplex PCR, and TCRdb holds only the in-frame ones, with some missing. The V and J calls and clone size come from that table; D and trimming were worked out from the DNA. The sample comprises 150,000 to 200,000 clones, about 77% of which are singletons, and about 3% rests with the top ten. These data originate in a study of blood T cell repertoires in COVID-19. This CDR3 contains 15 residues. V shed 3 bases, J shed 0 bases, and the junction held 6 bases outside the gene matches. Looked up from germline, CDR1 is SGDLS and CDR2 is YYNGEE.

This clonotype was obtained from an elderly woman with active or convalescent COVID-19. The sample comprised peripheral blood. This sequence joins TRBV9 and TRBJ2-7; 7 nucleotides line up with TRBD2. CDR3 nucleotide sequence: TGTGCCAGCAGCGCGCAAGCGGGGACCTCCTACGAGCAGTACTTC. It codes for CASSAQAGTSYEQYF.